The 30 T cell receptor beta chains presented below share a single source sample, sequenced in a study of blood T cell repertoires in COVID-19. The method was immunoSEQ multiplex PCR; TCRdb's version includes in-frame clones alone and lacks a portion of them. This table has more than 140,000 clones, 80% to 90% appearing once. Material: peripheral blood. Receptor source: a woman aged 45-60 years in a cohort sampled during active or convalescent COVID-19.

The chain has TRBV7-8 and TRBJ2-7, with D perhaps TRBD2 (5 bases). CDR1 and CDR2 (germline): SGHVS, FQNEAQ. Deletions cut 1 base from V and 3 bases from J, with 10 bases between. The CDR3 totals 14 residues. In DNA form, the CDR3 reads TGTGCCAGCAGCTTAGGAGGGCCGTACTACGAGCAGTACTTC. It translates to CASSLGGPYYEQYF.

The gene calls are TRBV5-1 and TRBJ1-2; the D is unclear. V dropped 4 bases and J dropped 5 bases, with 18 bases sitting between them. Germline V CDR1 and CDR2: SGHRS, YFSETQ. This CDR3 comprises 15 residues. Here the CDR3 reads CASSLDPFGQYGYTF. In DNA, the CDR3 is TGCGCCAGCAGCCTGGACCCCTTTGGGCAGTATGGCTACACCTTC. Drawing the rest from reference TRBV5-1 and TRBJ1-2, the complete variable domain is KAGVTQTPRYLIKTRGQQVTLSCSPISGHRSVSWYQQTPGQGLQFLFEYFSETQRNKGNFPGRFSGRQFSNSRSEMNVSTLELGDSALYLCASSLDPFGQYGYTFGSGTRLTVV.

For this clone: The same CDR3 can be traced to other DNA sequences in this sample. V and J are TRBV12-3 or TRBV12-4 and TRBJ1-1; unclear D gene. V shed 1 base and J shed 5 bases, with 5 bases lying between them. The CDR3 runs to 12 residues. This CDR3 reads CASSLVSTEAFF. The CDR3 coding sequence is TGTGCCAGCAGTTTAGTTTCGACTGAAGCTTTCTTT.

In the case of this clone: It is likely a read error, because the conserved phenylalanine at the end of the CDR3 is missing. The DNA is omitted, as the CDR3 cannot be located on it reliably, and the CDR3 follows TCRdb's listing. The V and J genes are TRBV20-1 and TRBJ1-2. The CDR3 is 8 amino acids long, termini counted. Germline V gene sequence: CDR1 DFQATT, CDR2 SNEGSKA (reference sequence). Here the CDR3 reads CSASPLSP.

The chain is built from TRBV11-2 and TRBJ2-1, with D uncertain. The ends were cut back, 2 bases at V and 9 bases at J, with 14 bases in the middle. CDR3 length: 14 amino acids. The germline CDR1 and CDR2 sequences are SGHAT and FQNNGV. Here the CDR3 reads CASSLKIQEFEQFF. The CDR3, as DNA: TGTGCCAGCAGCTTAAAGATCCAGGAATTTGAGCAGTTCTTC.

The chain is built from TRBV10-3 and TRBJ1-1; D remains unclear. This CDR3 is built from 14 residues. Germline V lookup: CDR1 ENHRY, CDR2 SYGVKD. The germline V and J ends were trimmed by 4 bases and 2 bases, with 11 bases remaining between them. The CDR3 DNA follows: TGTGCCATCAGTGTGGAGGAGGGAAACACTGAAGCTTTCTTT. Its translation: CAISVEEGNTEAFF.

The chain is built from TRBV29-1 and TRBJ2-3; 11 bases match TRBD2. The germline gives CDR1 SQVTM, CDR2 ANQGSEA. Unmatched junction bases numbered 8, after V lost 6 bases and J lost 3 bases. This CDR3 is built from 15 residues. The CDR3 nucleotides are TGCAGCGTGGTACTAGCGGGGGTTGGAACAGATACGCAGTATTTT. This sequence encodes CSVVLAGVGTDTQYF.

This chain joins TRBV19 and TRBJ1-3, with 9 bases aligning to TRBD1. The CDR3 has 20 residues. V lost 3 bases, J lost 0 bases, and 15 bases stayed unmatched. Looked up from germline, CDR1 is LNHDA and CDR2 is SQIVND (reference sequence). The CDR3 sequence: CASSMRSGTGRIPSGNTIYF. CDR3 in DNA: TGTGCCAGTAGTATGAGGTCCGGGACAGGGAGAATACCCTCTGGAAACACCATATATTTT.

This chain joins TRBV7-9 and TRBJ2-5, with 7 positions matching TRBD1. The CDR3 has 13 amino acids. Germline V gives CDR1 SEHNR, CDR2 FQNEAQ (reference sequence). V was pared by 3 bases and J by 4 bases, with 2 bases of the junction left unmatched. The CDR3 bases are TGTGCCAGCAGCTTGGCAGGGGGAGAGACCCAGTACTTC. It is translated as CASSLAGGETQYF.

This chain joins TRBV9 and TRBJ2-3; 10 bases map to TRBD2. Germline values: CDR1 SGDLS, CDR2 YYNGEE. V shed 2 bases and J 1 base; nucleotides not matched to a gene: 1. The CDR3 loop spans 15 amino acids. Here the CDR3 DNA reads TGTGCCAGCAGCGTCCTAGCGGGGGGCACAGATACGCAGTATTTT. Protein product: CASSVLAGGTDTQYF. Variable domain in full (rest from reference TRBV9 and TRBJ2-3): DSGVTQTPKHLITATGQRVTLRCSPRSGDLSVYWYQQSLDQGLQFLIQYYNGEERAKGNILERFSAQQFPDLHSELNLSSLELGDSALYFCASSVLAGGTDTQYFGPGTRLTVL.

The genes are TRBV30 and TRBJ1-4; no reliable D call. Germline V lookup: CDR1 GTSNPN, CDR2 SVGIG (reference sequence). This CDR3 is 18 amino acids long. Trimming cost V 0 bases and J 7 bases, with 24 bases left between them. CDR3 amino acids: CAWSVPQTLRSVVEKLFF. Here the CDR3 DNA reads TGTGCCTGGAGTGTTCCCCAGACTTTACGATCGGTGGTTGAAAAACTGTTTTTT.

V and J are TRBV3-1 (or the pseudogene TRBV3-2) and TRBJ1-5; TRBD1 agrees at 9 bases. J was trimmed by 2 bases and V by 1 base; bases with no gene match: 6. The CDR3 is 17 residues long. Germline V gene data show CDR1 as LGHDT and CDR2 as YNNKEL (reference sequence). The CDR3 spells CASSQGGTGSGNQPQHF. CDR3 sequence (DNA): TGTGCCAGCAGCCAAGGAGGGACAGGGTCTGGCAATCAGCCCCAGCATTTT.

The CDR3 sequence is CASSQDFGRHTEAFF. CDR3 DNA: TGCGCCAGCAGCCAAGATTTCGGGAGACACACTGAAGCTTTCTTT. This chain joins TRBV4-1 and TRBJ1-1; unclear D gene. Germline CDR1 is MGHRA and CDR2 is YSYEKL. V lost 0 bases and J 3 bases, leaving 11 bases between the germline ends. The CDR3 is 15 residues long.

The chain couples TRBV30 to TRBJ2-7; 9 bases map to TRBD2. The CDR3 spans 14 residues. Germline assignment: CDR1 GTSNPN and CDR2 SVGIG (reference sequence). V shed 0 bases and J 3 bases; nucleotides not matched to a gene: 3. The CDR3 protein is CAWSVPAGGYEQYF. CDR3 nucleotide sequence: TGTGCCTGGAGTGTACCAGCGGGGGGCTACGAGCAGTACTTC. Supplemented by reference TRBV30 and TRBJ2-7, the full variable domain reads SQTIHQWPATLVQPVGSPLSLECTVEGTSNPNLYWYRQAAGRGLQLLFYSVGIGQISSEVPQNLSASRPQDRQFILSSKKLLLSDSGFYLCAWSVPAGGYEQYFGPGTRLTVT.

The chain uses TRBV6-5 and TRBJ1-1; D may be TRBD1 (5 bases). The CDR3 covers 14 residues. V gave up 6 bases and J gave up 0 bases, with 11 bases separating them. Germline assignment: CDR1 MNHEY and CDR2 SVGAGI. Here the CDR3 DNA reads TGTGCCAGCAGACCGACAGCCTTGAACACTGAAGCTTTCTTT. Translated, it gives CASRPTALNTEAFF.

The chain joins TRBV5-1 to TRBJ2-5; TRBD1 aligns across 9 bases. Germline V gene sequence: CDR1 SGHRS, CDR2 YFSETQ. The CDR3 is made up of 15 amino acids. The junction had 6 bases not matched to a gene; V was cut back by 4 bases and J by 2 bases. This CDR3 reads CASSRTGTGQETQYF. Written as DNA, the CDR3 is TGCGCCAGCAGCAGAACCGGGACAGGGCAAGAGACCCAGTACTTC.

The chain uses TRBV5-5 and TRBJ2-6, with D possibly matching TRBD1 (6 bases). Germline V lookup: CDR1 SGHKS, CDR2 YYEKEE (reference sequence). Deletions cut 4 bases from V and 0 bases from J, with 11 bases between. This CDR3 spans 16 amino acids. CDR3 amino acids: CASSGQLGSGANVLTF. The CDR3 DNA reads as TGTGCCAGCAGCGGACAGTTAGGCTCTGGGGCCAACGTCCTGACTTTC.

This sequence joins TRBV7-9 and TRBJ1-2, with 7 bases that match TRBD1. With V trimmed by 5 bases and J by 10 bases, 10 bases remained unmatched. Germline-derived CDR1 and CDR2 are SEHNR and FQNEAQ (reference sequence). The CDR3 runs to 13 residues. CDR3 sequence reads: CASSPQGQVVYTF. The CDR3 nucleotides are TGTGCCAGCAGCCCTCAAGGACAGGTCGTCTACACCTTC.

This rearrangement joins TRBV6-5 to TRBJ1-6; TRBD1 agrees at 10 bases. V gave up 5 bases and J gave up 9 bases; unmatched junction bases: 4. Germline CDR1 and CDR2: MNHEY and SVGAGI. The CDR3 is made up of 14 amino acids. Here the CDR3 DNA reads TGTGCCAGCAGTATCTGGACAGGGGGTTCACCCCTCCACTTT. It is translated as CASSIWTGGSPLHF.

The chain links TRBV19 to TRBJ1-5; a weak D match, TRBD1 (5 bases). Germline V lookup: CDR1 LNHDA, CDR2 SQIVND (reference sequence). The V and J ends lost 0 bases and 1 base respectively, with 10 bases between them. This CDR3 spans 16 amino acids. The CDR3 DNA reads TGTGCCAGTAGTATAGATTGGCAGGGAAGCAATCAGCCCCAGCATTTT. This gives the protein CASSIDWQGSNQPQHF.

The chain couples TRBV19 to TRBJ2-7, with 9 bases fitting TRBD1. The V and J ends lost 5 bases and 4 bases, in that order; junction bases with no gene match: 15. This CDR3 is built from 17 residues. In germline, CDR1 is LNHDA, CDR2 SQIVND (reference sequence). The CDR3 coding sequence is TGTGCCAGTAGTCCCGGCCTCCCGGGACAGGGAGCTTACGAGCAGTACTTC. Protein product: CASSPGLPGQGAYEQYF.

The J gene is TRBJ1-1, the V gene TRBV6-7; maybe TRBD1 (5 bases). TRBV6-7 is annotated as an ORF whose role is uncertain. Between the trimmed V and J ends, which lost 7 bases and 5 bases, there was a span of 23 bases. The CDR3 length is 16 residues. CDR3: CASKDIVILSRTEAFF. The CDR3 nucleotides are TGTGCCAGCAAGGACATAGTGATTCTTAGTAGGACTGAAGCTTTCTTT.

This clone has just a few counts. The chain is built from TRBV6-1 and TRBJ2-3; 10 bases line up with TRBD2. V shed 1 base, J shed 8 bases, and the junction held 21 bases outside the gene matches. Per the germline V gene, CDR1 is MNHNS and CDR2 is SASEGT. This CDR3 has 20 residues. CDR3 residues: CASSEGMFGSGGGGSGTQYF. The DNA for the CDR3 is TGTGCCAGCAGTGAAGGGATGTTTGGGAGCGGGGGGGGCGGATCAGGTACGCAGTATTTT.

The J gene is TRBJ2-1, the V gene TRBV2; TRBD2 matches at 9 bases. CDR1 and CDR2 from the germline V gene are SNHLY and FYNNEI. V lost 7 bases and J lost 9; bases outside the gene matches: 13. This CDR3 contains 15 residues. CDR3 nucleotides: TGTGCCAGCAAAGGTGCGACTAGCGGCCTCTCTGAGCAGTTCTTC. Translation gives CASKGATSGLSEQFF.

The chain employs TRBV6-5 and TRBJ2-1; 8 nucleotides agree with TRBD2. The germline V gene encodes CDR1 MNHEY and CDR2 SVGAGI. The CDR3 runs to 16 residues. With V trimmed by 4 bases and J by 1 base, 6 bases remained unmatched. Here the CDR3 reads CASSSPLAESYNEQFF. In DNA, the CDR3 is TGTGCCAGCAGTTCTCCACTAGCGGAATCCTACAATGAGCAGTTCTTC.

The genes are TRBV27 and TRBJ1-1; D is undetermined. V was clipped by 3 bases and J by 0 bases, with 8 bases between them. Germline CDR1 is MNHEY and CDR2 is SMNVEV (reference sequence). CDR3 length equals 14 residues. CDR3 in amino acids: CASSLGRLNTEAFF. As DNA, the CDR3 is TGTGCCAGCAGTTTGGGGAGGTTGAACACTGAAGCTTTCTTT.

The chain has TRBV3-1 (or the pseudogene TRBV3-2) and TRBJ2-7; possible D gene TRBD2, 6 bases. Trimming removed 4 bases at V and 3 bases at J, with 13 bases between. This CDR3 is built from 14 residues. Germline CDR1 and CDR2: LGHDT and YNNKEL (reference sequence). The CDR3 sequence: CASSPPGLYYEQYF. In DNA, the CDR3 is TGTGCCAGCAGCCCTCCGGGACTTTACTACGAGCAGTACTTC.

The J gene is TRBJ2-5, the V gene TRBV5-6, with TRBD2 identical over 10 bases. CDR3 length: 15 amino acids. CDR1 is SGHDT and CDR2 is YYEEEE in the germline V gene. J gave up 7 bases and V 0 bases, and 6 bases lay outside the gene matches. This CDR3 reads CASSLVASGGVTQYF. CDR3 DNA sequence: TGTGCCAGCAGCTTGGTAGCTAGCGGGGGCGTGACCCAGTACTTC. The full variable domain, rest sourced from reference TRBV5-6 and TRBJ2-5, is DAGVTQSPTHLIKTRGQQVTLRCSPKSGHDTVSWYQQALGQGPQFIFQYYEEEERQRGNFPDRFSGHQFPNYSSELNVNALLLGDSALYLCASSLVASGGVTQYFGPGTRLLVL.

V usage is TRBV12-3 or TRBV12-4 and J usage is TRBJ2-3; D gene ambiguous. V was cut by 6 bases and J by 3 bases, with 7 bases left in between. The CDR3 length is 12 residues. The DNA for the CDR3 is TGTGCCAGCAGCCCATTTACAGATACGCAGTATTTT. This codes for CASSPFTDTQYF.

CDR3 protein: CSVGDRGGFPYEQYF. The CDR3 DNA follows: TGCAGCGTTGGTGACAGGGGAGGGTTCCCCTACGAGCAGTACTTC. The rearrangement links TRBV29-1 to TRBJ2-7; D might be TRBD1 (8 bases). There are 15 residues in the CDR3. Germline V CDR1 and CDR2: SQVTM, ANQGSEA. The V gene lost 4 bases and the J gene lost 2 bases, with 18 bases spanning the gap.